These T cell receptor beta chains were read from a single sample in a study of human T cells and chemical hapten exposure. TCRdb used MiXCR to reprocess the RACE reads, holding one entry per CDR3 protein. This table has 250,000 or so distinct CDR3 sequences, 7.5% to 10% appearing once. The sample consisted of whole blood, taken in connection with sensitization to the hapten diphenylcyclopropenone (DPC). These receptors all stem from a woman aged 40 to 49 with alopecia areata. Some clones in this sample may be carry-over from other donors' samples. Both conserved end residues are part of each CDR3. The D gene is left open where the match is weak. Only part of the rows carry a size: once, few, many, or a class if the clone is expanded.

>TRBD1|TRBJ2-6|TRBV6-2/TRBV6-3|few
TGTGCCAGCAGCCACAGGGGAGACGGGGCCAACGTCCTGACTTTC
CASSHRGDGANVLTF
>NA|TRBJ1-6|TRBV6-5|many
TGTGCCAGCGCCCCCCCGGGGTCCGGTTCACCCCTCCACTTT
CASAPPGSGSPLHF
>TRBD2|TRBJ2-2|TRBV7-9|NA
TGTGCCAGCAGCTTAGGAGGGACTAGCGGGATCACCGGGGAGCTGTTTTTT
CASSLGGTSGITGELFF
>NA|TRBJ2-3|TRBV4-1|few
TGCGCCAGCAGCCAAGGGGGGACAAGACACACAGATACGCAGTATTTT
CASSQGGTRHTDTQYF
>NA|TRBJ2-1|TRBV5-6|few
TGTGCCAGCAGCTATCAAATAGGGGAGAATGAGCAGTTCTTC
CASSYQIGENEQFF
>NA|TRBJ1-4|TRBV12-3/TRBV12-4|few
TGTGCCAGAAAGAGGGCAAGGGTGTTTTTT
CARKRARVFF
>TRBD1|TRBJ1-6|TRBV9|few
TGTGCCAGCAGCGCGGAGACAGGGTGGTCACCCCTCCACTTT
CASSAETGWSPLHF
>NA|TRBJ2-5|TRBV7-9|few
TGTGCCAGCAGCCCTGCGTACGAGACCCAGTACTTC
CASSPAYETQYF
>TRBD1|TRBJ2-7|TRBV5-1|NA
TGCGCCAGCAGTTTCGGACAGGGGGCAACCTACGAGCAGTACTTC
CASSFGQGATYEQYF
>TRBD1|TRBJ1-1|TRBV3-1|many
TGTGCCAGCACTCACAACAAGGGGGCGGACACTGAAGCTTTCTTT
CASTHNKGADTEAFF
>NA|TRBJ1-1|TRBV21-1|NA
TGTGCCAGCAGCCTCAGGGTCGGCAGGGACTTTGGAGCTTTCTTT
CASSLRVGRDFGAFF
>NA|TRBJ1-3|TRBV7-9|NA
TGTGCCAGCAGCGCTACTGGGACACCGCCTCGCCACTCTGGAAACACCATATATTTT
CASSATGTPPRHSGNTIYF
>TRBD1|TRBJ2-5|TRBV6-6|few
TGTGCCAGCAGCAGACAGGGGGCAATTCCCTCAGAGACCCAGTACTTC
CASSRQGAIPSETQYF
>NA|TRBJ2-7|TRBV9|many
TGTGCCAGCAGCGTAGACCCAGAGCCTACCTACGAGCAGTACTTC
CASSVDPEPTYEQYF
>NA|TRBJ2-7|TRBV28|many
TGTGCCAGCAGCCCTTCCTACAGGGTCGGCCAGTACTTC
CASSPSYRVGQYF
>TRBD2|TRBJ2-1|TRBV11-2|NA
TGTGCCAGCAGCTTATTAGCGGGAGATGCCAATGAGCAGTTCTTC
CASSLLAGDANEQFF
>NA|TRBJ1-5|TRBV5-5|NA
TGTGCCAGCAGCTTGGTAGGGGCCAACAATCAGCCCCAGCATTTT
CASSLVGANNQPQHF
>NA|TRBJ2-1|TRBV18|many
TGTGCCAGCTCACCACGGGGGCAGAGCTCCTACAATGAGCAGTTCTTC
CASSPRGQSSYNEQFF
>NA|TRBJ1-6|TRBV5-1|few
TGCGCCAGCAGCAGCGGCGCTAATTCACCCCTCCACTTT
CASSSGANSPLHF
>TRBD1|TRBJ2-5|TRBV20-1|many
TGCAGTGCTAGAGATCGGACAGGGACAAGTGAGACCCAGTACTTC
CSARDRTGTSETQYF
>NA|TRBJ2-7|TRBV6-5|NA
TGTGCCAGCAGCTTACTGGGGGAGCAGTACTTC
CASSLLGEQYF
>NA|TRBJ1-3|TRBV11-1|many
TGTGCCAGCAGCCCGGGACACCTAAGCTCTGGAAACACCATATATTTT
CASSPGHLSSGNTIYF
>TRBD2|TRBJ2-2|TRBV12-3/TRBV12-4|NA
TGTGCCAGCAGAACGGGACTAGCTGTCGCCGGGGAGCTGTTTTTT
CASRTGLAVAGELFF
>NA|TRBJ2-1|TRBV4-1|many
TGCGCCAGCAGCCCCCGGATACTAGCCCGGGAGAGAGACAATGAGCAGTTCTTC
CASSPRILARERDNEQFF
>TRBD2|TRBJ2-2|TRBV28|few
TGTGCCACCTCCTTAGCGGGACGGACCGGGGAGCTGTTTTTT
CATSLAGRTGELFF
>TRBD1|TRBJ2-5|TRBV6-2/TRBV6-3|NA
TGTGCCAGCAGTCTTAGGACAGGAGCAAACAAACAAGAGACCCAGTACTTC
CASSLRTGANKQETQYF
>NA|TRBJ1-4|TRBV5-5|many
TGTGCCAGCAGCCACATCCCGACAGTAAATGAAAAACTGTTTTTT
CASSHIPTVNEKLFF
>NA|TRBJ2-2|TRBV7-2|many
TGTGCCAGCAGCACCAGGACAGACGGGGAGCTGTTTTTT
CASSTRTDGELFF